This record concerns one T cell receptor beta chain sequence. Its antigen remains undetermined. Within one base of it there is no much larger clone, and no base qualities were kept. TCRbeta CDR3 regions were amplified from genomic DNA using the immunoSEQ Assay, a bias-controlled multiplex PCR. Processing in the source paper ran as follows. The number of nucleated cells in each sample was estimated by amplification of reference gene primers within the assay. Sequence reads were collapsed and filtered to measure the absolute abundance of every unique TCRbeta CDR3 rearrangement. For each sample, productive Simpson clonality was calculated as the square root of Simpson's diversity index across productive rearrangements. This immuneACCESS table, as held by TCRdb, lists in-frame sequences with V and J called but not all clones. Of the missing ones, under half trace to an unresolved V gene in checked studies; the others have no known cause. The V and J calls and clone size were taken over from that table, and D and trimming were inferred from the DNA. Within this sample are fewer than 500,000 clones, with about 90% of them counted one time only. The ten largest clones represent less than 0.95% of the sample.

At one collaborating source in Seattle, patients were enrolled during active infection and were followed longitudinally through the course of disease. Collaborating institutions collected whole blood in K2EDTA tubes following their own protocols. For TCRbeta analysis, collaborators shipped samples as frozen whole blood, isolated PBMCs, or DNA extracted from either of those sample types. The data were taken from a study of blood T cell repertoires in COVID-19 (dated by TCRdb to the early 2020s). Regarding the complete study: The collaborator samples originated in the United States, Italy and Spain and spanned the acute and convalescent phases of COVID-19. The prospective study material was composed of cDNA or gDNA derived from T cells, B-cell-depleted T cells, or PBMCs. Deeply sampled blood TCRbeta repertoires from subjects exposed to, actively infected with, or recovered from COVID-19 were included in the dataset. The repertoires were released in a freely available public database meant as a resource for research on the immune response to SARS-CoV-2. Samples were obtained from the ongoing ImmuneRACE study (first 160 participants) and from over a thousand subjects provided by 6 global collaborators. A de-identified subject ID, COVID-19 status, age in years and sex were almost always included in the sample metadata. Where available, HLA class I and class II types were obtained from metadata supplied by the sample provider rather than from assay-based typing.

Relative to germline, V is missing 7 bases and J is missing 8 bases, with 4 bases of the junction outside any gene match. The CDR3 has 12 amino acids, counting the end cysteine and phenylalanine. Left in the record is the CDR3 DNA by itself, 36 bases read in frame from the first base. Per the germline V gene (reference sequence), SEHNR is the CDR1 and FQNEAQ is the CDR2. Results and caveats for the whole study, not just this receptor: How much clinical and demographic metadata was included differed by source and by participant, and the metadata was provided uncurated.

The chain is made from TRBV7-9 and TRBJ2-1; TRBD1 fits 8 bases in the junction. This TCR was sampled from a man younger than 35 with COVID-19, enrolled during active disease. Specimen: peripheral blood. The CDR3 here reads CASNKQGDEQFF. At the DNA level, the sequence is TGTGCCAGCAACAAACAGGGGGATGAGCAGTTCTTC. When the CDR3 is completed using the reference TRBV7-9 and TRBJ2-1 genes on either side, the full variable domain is DTGVSQNPRHKITKRGQNVTFRCDPISEHNRLYWYRQTLGQGPEFLTYFQNEAQLEKSRLLSDRFSAERPKGSFSTLEIQRTEQGDSAMYLCASNKQGDEQFFGPGTRLTVL.